Listed below are T cell receptor beta chains from one sample, sequenced in a study of human T cells and chemical hapten exposure. TCRdb analysed the RACE reads with MiXCR anew, one entry per CDR3 protein. Of about 90,000 distinct CDR3 sequences in the sample, approximately 10% were seen once. Material: whole blood, obtained in connection with sensitization to the hapten diphenylcyclopropenone (DPC). These receptors originate from a woman aged 25 to 45 with alopecia areata. Some clones in this sample may be carry-over from other donors' samples. The CDR3 runs from the conserved cysteine through the conserved F or W. The D gene is left open where the match is weak. Clone size is given for some rows only: seen once, a few or many times, or a class if the clone is expanded.

TRBV18	TRBJ1-2	many	TRBD1	TGTGCCAGCTCACCCGATCAGGGGGTGAACTATGGCTACACCTTC	CASSPDQGVNYGYTF
TRBV6-2/TRBV6-3	TRBJ2-7	few	TRBD1	TGTGCCAGCAGTCGGACAGGTAGCCCCTACGAGCAGTACTTC	CASSRTGSPYEQYF
TRBV5-1	TRBJ1-1	NA	NA	TGCGCCAGCAGCTTGACACAGGCGAACACTGAAGCTTTCTTT	CASSLTQANTEAFF
TRBV6-2/TRBV6-3	TRBJ2-1	many	TRBD1	TGTGCCAGCAGTTACTCGATAGGACAGGGGGCAATCGCCTACAATGAGCAGTTCTTC	CASSYSIGQGAIAYNEQFF
TRBV19	TRBJ1-4	once	NA	TGTGCCAGTAGTACCCGGCTAACTAATGAAAAACTGTTTTTT	CASSTRLTNEKLFF
TRBV10-3	TRBJ1-2	many	TRBD1	TGTGCCATCAGTGGAACCGGGACAGGGGATCGTTATGGCTACACCTTC	CAISGTGTGDRYGYTF
TRBV15	TRBJ1-6	NA	NA	TGTGCCACCAGCACACTCCAGGACTCGAGCTCCTATAATTCACCCCTCCACTTT	CATSTLQDSSSYNSPLHF
TRBV29-1	TRBJ2-3	many	TRBD1	TGCAGCGGGGGGACAGCAGCAATCACAGATACGCAGTATTTT	CSGGTAAITDTQYF
TRBV29-1	TRBJ2-3	NA	NA	TGCAGCGTTGAGGGATCGACCTACGGTTTCCCAGATACGCAGTATTTT	CSVEGSTYGFPDTQYF
TRBV4-1	TRBJ2-5	NA	NA	TGCGCCAGCAGCCAAAAGGTTCAAGAGACCCAGTACTTC	CASSQKVQETQYF
TRBV2	TRBJ1-5	many	TRBD1	TGTGCCAGCAGGGACCGAACAGGGGTCGGCCAGCCCCAGCATTTT	CASRDRTGVGQPQHF
TRBV29-1	TRBJ1-1	NA	NA	TGCAGCGTTGTGGGGGGGCGGATTGGGACTGAAGCTTTCTTT	CSVVGGRIGTEAFF
TRBV27	TRBJ1-1	NA	NA	TGTGCCAGCAGTTTAGGGGGGCTGAACACTGAAGCTTTCTTT	CASSLGGLNTEAFF
TRBV29-1	TRBJ2-3	many	NA	TGCAGCGTTGAGGGACGCCTCAGCACAGATACGCAGTATTTT	CSVEGRLSTDTQYF
TRBV29-1	TRBJ2-7	NA	TRBD1	TGCAGCGTAGGGACAGGGGGCGAGCAGTACTTC	CSVGTGGEQYF